A selection of T cell receptor beta chains follows, all from one sample in a study of OX40 agonist ivuxolimab in advanced cancers. The assay was immunoSEQ multiplex PCR, and TCRdb's table has in-frame clones only and misses some. The sample has more than 60,000 clones, roughly 84% seen once. The input for sequencing was CD4+ or CD8+ T cells sorted from blood, taken in a trial of the OX40 agonist ivuxolimab. These receptors were obtained from an adult with an advanced solid tumor such as melanoma, head and neck, liver or kidney cancer. Each CDR3 is given with its conserved first and last residue. D genes are given only for firm matches. A row's size may be missing; if present it is once, few, many or a size class.

v_call	d_call	j_call	clone_size	cdr3_nt	cdr3_aa
TRBV9	TRBD1	TRBJ2-7	.	TGTGCCAGCAGCGAAGGACAGGGGTGGGAGCAGTACTTC	CASSEGQGWEQYF
TRBV27	TRBD1	TRBJ1-5	medium-sized	TGTGCCACCTCGGACAGGGAAGGTCAGCCCCAGCATTTT	CATSDREGQPQHF
TRBV13	TRBD1	TRBJ1-2	.	TGTGCCAGCAGCTTAGGACAGGGGGTTCGAGCTAACTATGGCTACACCTTC	CASSLGQGVRANYGYTF
TRBV6-5	TRBD1	TRBJ1-3	few	TGTGCCAGCAGTTACTCGGGACAGGGGGGAAACACCATATATTTT	CASSYSGQGGNTIYF
TRBV7-9	.	TRBJ1-2	.	TGTGCCAGCAGCTTCGACAGTTATGGCTACACCTTC	CASSFDSYGYTF
TRBV27	TRBD2	TRBJ2-7	few	TGTGCCAGCCAACGCCGGGGGGCCTACGAGCAGTACTTC	CASQRRGAYEQYF
TRBV29-1	.	TRBJ1-2	.	TGCAGCGTTTTGGGGGTCGTGGGTGGCTACACCTTC	CSVLGVVGGYTF
TRBV13	.	TRBJ2-7	.	TGTGCCAGCAGCTTAGGCCCCTCCGGGACAATCGAGCAGTACTTC	CASSLGPSGTIEQYF
TRBV5-1	TRBD1	TRBJ2-7	few	TGCGCCAGCAGGCACAATTCGGGACAGCACTACGAGCAGTACTTC	CASRHNSGQHYEQYF
TRBV5-1	.	TRBJ2-7	.	TGCGCCAGCAGACCTGGTCAGGTTCGCTACGAGCAGTACTTC	CASRPGQVRYEQYF
TRBV9	TRBD1	TRBJ1-3	.	TGTGCCAGCAGCGCGGACAGGGGGATGGGCACCATATATTTT	CASSADRGMGTIYF
TRBV19	.	TRBJ1-5	.	TGTGCCAGTAATCAGGTTTTTGGGGACTATCGGCCCCAGCATTTT	CASNQVFGDYRPQHF
TRBV28	TRBD1	TRBJ1-1	.	TGTGCCAGCAGAAACCGGGACAGGGGAGCGAACACTGAAGCTTTCTTT	CASRNRDRGANTEAFF
TRBV27	.	TRBJ1-1	.	TGTGCCAGCAGGAGACCCTTTGCCCTTAACACTGAAGCTTTCTTT	CASRRPFALNTEAFF
TRBV7-2	.	TRBJ2-7	.	TGTGCCAGCAGCCCTCGGGCCTACGAGCAGTACTTC	CASSPRAYEQYF
TRBV5-6	TRBD1	TRBJ1-1	.	TGTGCCAGCAGCTCAAGGGCAGGGGGCACTGAAGCTTTCTTT	CASSSRAGGTEAFF
TRBV14	TRBD2	TRBJ2-5	.	TGTGCCAGCAGCCCCTTCGCGGGGGGACAAGAGACCCAGTACTTC	CASSPFAGGQETQYF
TRBV18	.	TRBJ1-5	.	TGTGCCAGCTCACCACGCGTAGAAAGGCAGCCCCAGCATTTT	CASSPRVERQPQHF
TRBV7-8	TRBD1	TRBJ1-1	.	TGTGCCAGCAGCTTAGGACAGGGGGGTTTTGTCGCTGAAGCTTTCTTT	CASSLGQGGFVAEAFF
TRBV6-5	TRBD1	TRBJ1-2	once	TGTGCCAGCAGTTACTCAACAGGGGATGGCTACACCTTC	CASSYSTGDGYTF
TRBV4-2	.	TRBJ1-2	.	TGTGCCAGCAGCCAAGATGCAGGGACCAACTATGGCTACACCTTC	CASSQDAGTNYGYTF
TRBV7-8	.	TRBJ1-1	.	TGTGCCAGCAGCGCACAGGTTATGAACACTGAAGCTTTCTTT	CASSAQVMNTEAFF
TRBV6-6	.	TRBJ2-1	.	TGTGCCAGCAGTTACCAAAACAATGAGCAGTTCTTC	CASSYQNNEQFF
TRBV6-1	.	TRBJ2-3	.	TGTGCCAGCAGCAAACAGCTCACAGATACGCAGTATTTT	CASSKQLTDTQYF
TRBV15	.	TRBJ2-3	.	TGTGCCACCGGCAGACGGGGGTGGGGAGATACGCAGTATTTT	CATGRRGWGDTQYF
TRBV5-1	.	TRBJ2-7	.	TGCGCCAGCAGCTTGGGACACAGGATCGTAGGCGAGCAGTACTTC	CASSLGHRIVGEQYF
TRBV19	TRBD1	TRBJ1-1	few	TGTGCCAGTAGTAGACAGGGCCTGAACACTGAAGCTTTCTTT	CASSRQGLNTEAFF
TRBV10-3	.	TRBJ1-3	.	TGTGCCATCAGTGATAGCTCTGGAAACACCATATATTTT	CAISDSSGNTIYF
TRBV7-2	.	TRBJ1-1	once	TGTGCCAGCAGCTTCCCTACAGTGAACACTGAAGCTTTCTTT	CASSFPTVNTEAFF
TRBV10-3	.	TRBJ1-3	.	TGTGCCATCAGTGATGGGTTAAACACCATATATTTT	CAISDGLNTIYF
TRBV5-1	.	TRBJ2-3	.	TGCGCCAGCAGCTTGCAGGGAGATCCTTCGGATACGCAGTATTTT	CASSLQGDPSDTQYF
TRBV6-6	.	TRBJ2-6	.	TGTGCCAGCACCCAGGGGAATCCCAACGTCCTGACTTTC	CASTQGNPNVLTF
TRBV2	.	TRBJ2-3	.	TGTGCCAGCAGTGATTCGGGTCAAAACGCAGATACGCAGTATTTT	CASSDSGQNADTQYF
TRBV5-4	.	TRBJ1-3	.	TGTGCCAGCAGCGAGCCGAGTGGAAGCTCTGGAAACACCATATATTTT	CASSEPSGSSGNTIYF
TRBV6-5	.	TRBJ1-3	.	TGTGCCAGCAGTCCCCAATTCTCTGGAAACACCATATATTTT	CASSPQFSGNTIYF
TRBV5-1	TRBD1	TRBJ1-2	few	TGCGCCAGCAGCACCGGACAGGTTGTCTATGGCTACACCTTC	CASSTGQVVYGYTF
TRBV5-5	.	TRBJ1-2	.	TGTGCCAGCAGCCCGGCCCAGGGCGGAATTGACTATGGCTACACCTTC	CASSPAQGGIDYGYTF
TRBV9	TRBD1	TRBJ2-7	.	TGTGCCAGCAGCGTAGCAGGACAGGGGTACGAGCAGTACTTC	CASSVAGQGYEQYF
TRBV5-1	TRBD2	TRBJ2-5	few	TGCGCCAGCAGCATCGGGACTAGCGGGGAAGAGACCCAGTACTTC	CASSIGTSGEETQYF
TRBV5-1	TRBD1	TRBJ2-3	.	TGCGCCAGCAGCTTGACAGGGGTTAGTGCAGATACGCAGTATTTT	CASSLTGVSADTQYF
TRBV7-8	.	TRBJ1-1	.	TGTGCCAGCAGTGCAGATACCAACACTGAAGCTTTCTTT	CASSADTNTEAFF
TRBV6-6	.	TRBJ1-5	.	TGTGCCAGCAGTTATTGGGGGTTGAGCAATCAGCCCCAGCATTTT	CASSYWGLSNQPQHF
TRBV4-1	TRBD2	TRBJ2-7	once	TGCGCCAGCAGCCAGGTCGGGACTAGCGGGACCCGGGGGCAGTACTTC	CASSQVGTSGTRGQYF
TRBV7-9	.	TRBJ2-7	.	TGTGCCAGCAGCCGCCGTGGGACGGGGTCCTACGAGCAGTACTTC	CASSRRGTGSYEQYF
TRBV4-2	TRBD2	TRBJ2-1	.	TGTGCCAGCAGCCAAGTTACGGGGGGGACCTACAATGAGCAGTTCTTC	CASSQVTGGTYNEQFF
TRBV7-2	.	TRBJ2-5	.	TGTGCCAGCAGCTTAGTAAGGGGGCAAGAGACCCAGTACTTC	CASSLVRGQETQYF
TRBV20-1	.	TRBJ1-4	.	TGCAGTGCTAGAATTGGAGAAAAACTGTTTTTT	CSARIGEKLFF
TRBV2	.	TRBJ1-2	.	TGTGCCAGCAGGTCCAGGGAGTATGGCTACACCTTC	CASRSREYGYTF
TRBV18	.	TRBJ2-7	.	TGTGCCAGCTCACCACTCGGTGGCACCTACGAGCAGTACTTC	CASSPLGGTYEQYF
TRBV7-6	.	TRBJ1-6	.	TGTGCCAGCAGCCTATCCGGGGGGGCAGGCTCCTATAATTCACCCCTCCACTTT	CASSLSGGAGSYNSPLHF
TRBV5-1	TRBD2	TRBJ2-7	.	TGCGCCAGCAGTACCGGGGGGGGGTCCCCCTCTTCGGAGTACTTC	CASSTGGGSPSSEYF
TRBV6-4	TRBD2	TRBJ2-1	.	TGTGCCAGCAGTGACAGCGGGGGGCTCTACAATGAGCAGTTCTTC	CASSDSGGLYNEQFF
TRBV18	TRBD1	TRBJ2-7	.	TGTGCCAGCTCCCGGGGACAGGCCTACGAGCAGTACTTC	CASSRGQAYEQYF
TRBV7-2	.	TRBJ2-1	.	TGTGCCAGCACTAGGTTGGGGGCAGGCAATGAGCAGTTCTTC	CASTRLGAGNEQFF
TRBV27	TRBD1	TRBJ2-5	.	TGTGCCAGCAGTTCCTGGACAGGGAGTCAAGAGACCCAGTACTTC	CASSSWTGSQETQYF